This note documents a single T cell receptor (beta chain) sequence. This entry comes from a study of tumor-infiltrating lymphocytes in oesophageal squamous cell carcinoma. TCRdb analysed the PCR reads with MiXCR anew, one entry per CDR3 protein. The table shows 15,000 to 20,000 distinct CDR3 sequences, with 35% to 50% occurring only once. Germline V lookup: CDR1 SGHTA, CDR2 FQGNSA. This CDR3 is 16 amino acids long. This chain uses TRBV7-2 with TRBJ2-4, with TRBD2 matching over 14 bases. The J call may be in error: the DNA end matches TRBJ2-1 better. This sequence originates from a male donor with esophageal squamous cell carcinoma. Sample: esophageal tumor tissue. The CDR3 loop is CASSTRTSGRYNEQFF. Written as DNA, the CDR3 is TGTGCCAGCAGCACTCGGACTAGCGGGAGGTACAATGAGCAGTTCTTC.